This T cell receptor beta chain was captured by sequencing in a study of cytomegalovirus exposure and HLA in healthy donors (dated by TCRdb to 2016 to 2017). Looking at the study overall: In an earlier analysis of under 750 of the donors, roughly 300 Gb of sequence data and 120 million or so unique TCR beta sequences from about 179 million T cells were reported. Roughly 310 gigabases of sequencing data and approximately 93 million unique TCR sequences were included in an early release covering about 600 HLA-typed donors. Of the 350 to 450 genotyped donors, 75% to 85% were placed in the genetic ancestry cluster associated with self-reported Caucasian donors. The aim of the study was to test whether cataloging public T cell receptors could identify signatures of past pathogen exposure. The study used immunosequencing to profile the T cell repertoires of more than 650 subjects and linked those repertoires to cytomegalovirus serostatus. A separate validation cohort of over a hundred different subjects was used in addition to the approximately 610-subject first cohort. The study combined high-throughput TCR immunosequencing, statistical association of individual TCRs with disease status, and machine learning to predict cytomegalovirus infection status. A later analysis re-analyzed previously published TCR beta repertoires from about 600 donors and added high-resolution HLA genotyping to study TCR occurrence patterns. Rather than drawing on any new phenotypic data, the later analysis identified candidate immune exposures from TCR beta sequences and the way those sequences occurred across donors. To decide whether each TCR beta V gene segment behaved as functional or pseudogenic, an earlier analysis of fewer than 750 of the donors relied on high-throughput TCR beta sequencing. Donor age, sex, ethnicity and CMV serostatus were compiled together with the repertoire data. In a later genetic analysis, genome-wide SNP genotypes for about 60% of the 666 donors were used, and that subset was treated as a discovery cohort. Every repertoire in the discovery cohort had been generated on one and the same sequencing platform. Both class I and class II loci were covered by HLA typing, at four-digit resolution. The number of donors typed differed by locus, with 629-630 for A, B, C, DRB1 and DQB1, approximately 500 for DQA1, approximately 580 for DPA1, and 472 for DPB1. Because of strong linkage in the cohort, roughly five DR-DQ haplotypes were treated as single units for association and clustering. Across some 400 genotyped donors of the cohort, an average of about 240,000 unique TCR beta nucleotide sequences per donor were sequenced, and 15% to 20% of those sequences were non-productive. Findings and caveats that apply to the study as a whole: According to a later analysis, most CMV-associated TCR beta chains appeared to be HLA-restricted, and the HLA associations seemed to be driven largely by CMV exposure. The classifier was reported to diagnose cytomegalovirus status with high specificity and sensitivity in both the original and validation cohorts. According to a later analysis, TCR association rates differed among HLA loci, with DRB1 alleles showing the most associated TCRs and HLA-C alleles showing the fewest. In a later analysis, HLA-associated TCR beta chains were found to be more clonally expanded and to have lower generation probabilities than equally common non-associated chains. Some IMGT-functional V segments, including TRBV6-2 and TRBV6-3, could not be told apart with the 87-base-pair reads, so those segments were excluded. Because counts were too low, around 18 rarely observed V segments, including chromosome 9 orphons, were left out of the earlier analysis of over 550 of the donors. In vitro tests confirmed that three of the cytomegalovirus-associated TCR beta chains recognize cytomegalovirus antigens. The cohort was sequenced for TCR beta chains only, and without alpha or paired-chain data the features that could be detected were limited. Roughly uniform sequencing depth across donors was assumed in presence/absence analyses, although this assumption may not hold. When HLA alleles, especially DR and DQ, strongly co-occurred, attributing TCR associations to individual alleles was difficult. Most TCR sequences were seen in very few donors, while some public TCRs were found in many individuals. According to a later analysis, parvovirus B19, influenza, CMV and Epstein-Barr virus appeared linked to several top co-occurrence clusters. At a false discovery rate of 0.05, a later analysis linked 15,000 to 20,000 TCR beta sequences to specific HLA alleles. For the cohort, immune exposure information was limited to CMV serostatus. In an earlier analysis of more than 450 of the donors, most TCR beta V segments were observed in productive rearrangements about 90% or about 30% of the time, broadly matching IMGT annotations. An association between a missense DCLRE1C variant and V-gene and J-gene trimming of TCR beta chains was found in a later genetic analysis and replicated in an independent cohort. Because HLA typing was missing for some donors at each locus, association tests included only the typed subset. The study listed around 160 TCR beta chains as associated with cytomegalovirus. A further reported finding was that TCR beta sequences accurately predicted the HLA-A and HLA-B alleles for most subjects in the first cohort. A group of highly shared sequence variants was considered likely to be a technical artifact of the sequencing pipeline. It was suggested by the authors that the approach could potentially be generalized to other disease states and immunological phenotypes. Linkage disequilibrium might explain the correlated functional status among segregating V segments, but an unknown experimental factor could not be ruled out. In a later genetic analysis, fewer N-insertions in productive TCRs were reported among donors in an Asian-associated ancestry cluster than the approximately 710-donor mean.

From cysteine to phenylalanine, the CDR3 is 16 amino acids long. Solely the CDR3 DNA is kept, with 48 bases framed from the first base. V and J are truncated by 3 bases and 6 bases respectively, leaving an intervening sequence of 15 bases. Reading the germline V gene gives CDR1 SNHLY and CDR2 FYNNEI. In total, approximately 610 healthy bone marrow donors made up the cohort. At the time of sampling, every cohort member was nominally healthy, though immune exposures that went unrecorded were likely present. The donor was CMV seropositive and belonged to the group of more than 250 seropositive cohort members. A peripheral blood sample was provided by each donor, and peripheral blood mononuclear cells were used for TCR beta sequencing. Genomic DNA was extracted from the blood cell samples with the Qiagen DNeasy Blood Extraction Kit. Receptor amplification or capture employed the immunoSEQ multiplex PCR assay. For the multiplex PCR, a mixture combining 60 forward primers for TCR Vbeta segments and 13 reverse primers for TCR Jbeta segments was used. A multiplex PCR assay on genomic DNA amplified the CDR3 region of rearranged TCR beta genes. The amplified TCR beta libraries were sequenced on the Illumina HiSeq System as 87-base-pair reads. The authors' pipeline ran thus. A later analysis counted 65 million to 90 million unique TCR beta chains across the 650 to 800 repertoires, and some 11 million of these chains were shared by at least two donors. To remove PCR and sequencing errors, raw reads were error-corrected and collapsed into unique sequences using a nearest-neighbor algorithm that merged closely related sequences. CDR3 sequences were aligned to IMGT reference sequences to assign V, D and J gene segments. For a sequence to be retained, a match of at least six nucleotides was required to both a V gene segment and a J gene segment. Rearrangements were classified as productive when the CDR3 lacked stop codons and remained in frame with V and J, and all other rearrangements were classified as non-productive. CDR3 was defined by IMGT convention, running from the second conserved V-encoded cysteine to the conserved J-encoded phenylalanine. The earlier analysis of 450 to 750 of the donors excluded any sequence lacking an unambiguous match to a single V gene segment. In an earlier analysis of around 590 of the donors, a V segment was called functional when productive rearrangements were above 56.7%, and segregating when the standard deviation between donors exceeded 5%. A statistical classification framework was built for diagnosing cytomegalovirus status from the catalog of TCR beta chain sequences. In a later analysis, V and J genes were assigned by comparing TCR nucleotide sequences against IMGT/GENE-DB human TR gene sequences. A later analysis assigned CDR3 sequences and most-parsimonious VDJ recombination scenarios with the TCRdist pipeline. A later analysis defined each TCR beta chain by its CDR3 amino acid sequence plus V-gene family, and excluded reads lacking a unique V-gene family. To address suspected cross-contamination and a sequencing artifact, a later analysis removed some 620 highly shared, low-generation-probability nucleotide sequences. In a later analysis, a clonal expansion index was calculated for each public chain from normalized within-repertoire ranks of inferred template counts. Generation probabilities in a later analysis came from a VDJ recombination model fitted to out-of-frame rearrangements, and those results were checked against IGoR. Hypergeometric tests were used in a later analysis to score TCR-TCR, TCR-HLA and TCR-CMV co-occurrence, with a repertoire-size bias correction applied to the TCR pairs. To estimate false discovery rates, a later analysis permuted the HLA or CMV assignments 20 times. In a later analysis, co-occurring TCRs were grouped using DBSCAN, with TCRdist sequence similarity added in when clustering inside HLA-allele-positive subsets. For co-occurrence clustering, repertoires with fewer than 30,000 or more than 120,000 public chains were excluded, along with several repertoires with anomalous nucleotide sharing. TCRdb re-hosts the immuneACCESS table, in-frame sequences only. Its copies lack some clones; in the studies checked, an unresolved V gene accounts for under half of them, and the cause for the rest is not known. V, J and clone size derive from that table, while D and trimming were established from the DNA sequence. In all, the sample holds 130,000 or so clones, and 84% of those were seen once. The top ten hold approximately 3.1% of the sample.

This clone has more than one count but fewer than ten. This receptor's antigen is unknown. No base quality information exists; no much larger clone differs at one position. The sample taken for sequencing was PBMCs. The clonotype comes from a woman younger than 35 in good health and CMV-seropositive. The sequence is built from TRBV2 and TRBJ1-6, with the D gene not clear enough to name. The DNA sequence reads TGTGCCAGCAGTGATCAGATTAGCCCTGCTAATTCACCCCTCCACTTT. It translates to CASSDQISPANSPLHF. The full variable domain, completed from the reference TRBV2 and TRBJ1-6 proteins outside the CDR3, reads EPEVTQTPSHQVTQMGQEVILRCVPISNHLYFYWYRQILGQKVEFLVSFYNNEISEKSEIFDDQFSVERPDGSNFTLKIRSTKLEDSAMYFCASSDQISPANSPLHFGNGTRLTVT.